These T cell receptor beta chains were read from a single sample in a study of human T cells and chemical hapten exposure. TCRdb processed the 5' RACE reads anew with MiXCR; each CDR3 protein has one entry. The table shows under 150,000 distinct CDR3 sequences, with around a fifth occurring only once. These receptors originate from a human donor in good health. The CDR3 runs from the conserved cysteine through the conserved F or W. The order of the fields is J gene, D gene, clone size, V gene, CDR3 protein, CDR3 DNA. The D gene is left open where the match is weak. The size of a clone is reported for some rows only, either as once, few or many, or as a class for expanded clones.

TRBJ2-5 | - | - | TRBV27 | CASSPGGLETQYF | TGTGCCAGCAGTCCGGGGGGCCTCGAGACCCAGTACTTC
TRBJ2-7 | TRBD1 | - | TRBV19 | CASSADRATYEQYF | TGTGCCAGTAGTGCGGACAGGGCAACCTACGAGCAGTACTTC
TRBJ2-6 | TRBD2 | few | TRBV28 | CASLRGSSGANVLTF | TGTGCCAGCCTGCGGGGGAGCTCTGGGGCCAACGTCCTGACTTTC
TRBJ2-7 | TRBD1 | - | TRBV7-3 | CASSLGQGGRYEQYF | TGTGCCAGCAGCCTGGGACAGGGGGGGAGGTACGAGCAGTACTTC
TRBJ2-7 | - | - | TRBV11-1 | CASSREVRGYEQYF | TGTGCCAGCAGCCGCGAAGTACGGGGCTACGAGCAGTACTTC
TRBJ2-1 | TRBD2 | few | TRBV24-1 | CATTFISGSSYNEQFF | TGTGCCACCACTTTCATTAGCGGGAGCTCCTACAATGAGCAGTTCTTC
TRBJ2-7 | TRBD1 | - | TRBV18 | CASSIQGTYEQYF | TGTGCCAGCTCAATACAGGGGACCTACGAGCAGTACTTC
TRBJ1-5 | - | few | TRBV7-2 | CASSPVGSANQPQHF | TGTGCCAGCAGCCCGGTGGGGTCGGCCAATCAGCCCCAGCATTTT
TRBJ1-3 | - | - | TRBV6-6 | CASSYVTTSSGNTIYF | TGTGCCAGCAGTTACGTGACCACCAGCTCTGGAAACACCATATATTTT
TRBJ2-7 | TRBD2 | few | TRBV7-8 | CASSFGGGFSYEQYF | TGTGCCAGCAGCTTTGGCGGGGGGTTCTCCTACGAGCAGTACTTC
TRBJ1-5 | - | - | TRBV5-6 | CASSSGLPNQPQHF | TGTGCCAGCAGCTCGGGACTGCCGAATCAGCCCCAGCATTTT
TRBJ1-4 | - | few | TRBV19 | CASSILEGGELFF | TGTGCCAGTAGTATACTGGAAGGAGGCGAACTGTTTTTT
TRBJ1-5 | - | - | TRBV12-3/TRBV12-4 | CASSRRGAHQPQHF | TGTGCCAGCAGTCGCAGGGGTGCGCATCAGCCCCAGCATTTT
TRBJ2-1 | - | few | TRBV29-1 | CSVQEGANEQFF | TGCAGCGTCCAGGAGGGAGCCAATGAGCAGTTCTTC
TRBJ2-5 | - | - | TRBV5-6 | CASSLAPGTQYF | TGTGCCAGCAGCTTGGCCCCCGGGACCCAGTACTTC
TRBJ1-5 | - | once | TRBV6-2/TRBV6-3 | CASSYSMNWVQNQPQHF | TGTGCCAGCAGTTACTCGATGAACTGGGTCCAGAATCAGCCCCAGCATTTT
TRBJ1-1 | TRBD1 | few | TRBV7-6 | CASSRGQQNTEAFF | TGTGCCAGCAGCCGGGGACAGCAGAACACTGAAGCTTTCTTT
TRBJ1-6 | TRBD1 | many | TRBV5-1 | CASSQGQVQIGNSPLHF | TGCGCCAGCAGCCAAGGACAGGTACAGATTGGAAATTCACCCCTCCACTTT
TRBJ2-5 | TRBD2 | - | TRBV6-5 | CASSYGTSGRVSQYF | TGTGCCAGCAGTTACGGAACTAGCGGGAGGGTGTCCCAGTACTTC
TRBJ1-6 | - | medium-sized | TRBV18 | CASSPLPGGRNSPLHF | TGTGCCAGCTCACCACTGCCCGGGGGGAGGAATTCACCCCTCCACTTT
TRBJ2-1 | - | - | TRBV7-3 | CASSLSARTGGEQFF | TGTGCCAGCAGCTTATCGGCACGGACTGGGGGTGAGCAGTTCTTC
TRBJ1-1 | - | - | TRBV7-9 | CASRPKSSEAFF | TGTGCCAGCAGACCAAAGTCGAGTGAAGCTTTCTTT
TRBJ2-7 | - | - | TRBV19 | CASSIPYEREQYF | TGTGCCAGTAGTATCCCCTACGAGCGCGAGCAGTACTTC
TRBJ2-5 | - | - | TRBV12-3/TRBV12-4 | CASSPLQGRGETQYF | TGTGCCAGCAGTCCCCTACAGGGGAGGGGAGAGACCCAGTACTTC
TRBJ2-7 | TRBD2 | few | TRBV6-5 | CASSLAAGGYEQYF | TGTGCCAGCAGTTTGGCGGCGGGGGGCTACGAGCAGTACTTC
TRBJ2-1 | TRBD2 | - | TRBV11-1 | CASRQAGGSSYNEQFF | TGTGCCAGCAGACAAGCGGGAGGGTCCTCCTACAATGAGCAGTTCTTC
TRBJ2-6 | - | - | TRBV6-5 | CASSYSSGSGTNVLTF | TGTGCCAGCAGTTACTCGAGCGGTTCTGGGACCAACGTCCTGACTTTC
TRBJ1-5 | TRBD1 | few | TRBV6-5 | CASSYQGQGGQPQHF | TGTGCCAGCAGTTATCAAGGACAGGGCGGTCAGCCCCAGCATTTT
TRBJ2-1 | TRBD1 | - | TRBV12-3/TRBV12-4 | CASRTGGTSYNEQFF | TGTGCCAGCAGAACAGGGGGCACGTCCTACAATGAGCAGTTCTTC
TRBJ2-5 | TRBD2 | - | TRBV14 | CASSPLFTSGLTGETQYF | TGTGCCAGCAGTCCCCTCTTTACTAGCGGGCTAACGGGAGAGACCCAGTACTTC
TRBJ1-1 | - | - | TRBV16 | CASSQRAGKRMNTEAFF | TGTGCCAGCAGCCAAAGGGCAGGGAAGCGGATGAACACTGAAGCTTTCTTT
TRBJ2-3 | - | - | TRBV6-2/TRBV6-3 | CASREAGISGYF | TGTGCCAGCAGGGAAGCCGGGATTAGCGGGTATTTT
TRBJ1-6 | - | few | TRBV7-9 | CASSLARVSPLHF | TGTGCCAGCAGCCTGGCGAGGGTATCACCCCTCCACTTT
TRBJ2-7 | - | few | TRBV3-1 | CASSQRFEQYF | TGTGCCAGCAGCCAGCGGTTCGAGCAGTACTTC
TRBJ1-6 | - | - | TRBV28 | CASSLGAGAVPLHF | TGTGCCAGCAGTTTAGGTGCGGGTGCGGTCCCCCTCCACTTT
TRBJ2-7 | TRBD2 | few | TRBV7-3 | CASSLKASGYEQYF | TGTGCCAGCAGCCTTAAGGCTAGCGGCTACGAGCAGTACTTC
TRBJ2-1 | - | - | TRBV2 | CASSEARIPPDSKEQFF | TGTGCCAGCAGTGAAGCGCGGATCCCACCGGACTCGAAAGAGCAGTTCTTC
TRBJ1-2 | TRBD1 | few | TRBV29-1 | CSVVGTGDYGYTF | TGCAGCGTTGTGGGGACAGGGGACTATGGCTACACCTTC
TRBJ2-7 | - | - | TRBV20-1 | CSATTSTEYEQYF | TGCAGTGCTACCACCTCGACAGAGTACGAGCAGTACTTC
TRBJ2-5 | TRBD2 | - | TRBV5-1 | CASSSGLAGGQTQYF | TGCGCCAGCAGCTCGGGACTAGCGGGAGGACAGACCCAGTACTTC
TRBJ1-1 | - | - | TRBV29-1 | CSVAQSLNTEAFF | TGCAGCGTCGCACAGAGTTTGAACACTGAAGCTTTCTTT
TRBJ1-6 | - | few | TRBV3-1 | CASSPHASNSPLHF | TGTGCCAGCAGCCCCCACGCTAGTAATTCACCCCTCCACTTT
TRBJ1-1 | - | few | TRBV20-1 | CSARQEVNTEAFF | TGCAGTGCTAGACAAGAAGTGAACACTGAAGCTTTCTTT
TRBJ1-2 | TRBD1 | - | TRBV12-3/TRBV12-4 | CASSLDRGDYGYTF | TGTGCCAGCAGTCTGGACAGGGGCGACTATGGCTACACCTTC
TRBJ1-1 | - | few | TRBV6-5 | CASSYEGNTEAFF | TGTGCCAGCAGTTACGAGGGGAACACTGAAGCTTTCTTT
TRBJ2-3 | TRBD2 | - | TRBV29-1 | CSVVTSGSADTQYF | TGCAGCGTTGTGACTAGCGGGAGTGCAGATACGCAGTATTTT
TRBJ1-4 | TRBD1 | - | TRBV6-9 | CASPKGQGDEKLFF | TGTGCCAGCCCTAAGGGACAGGGGGATGAAAAACTGTTTTTT
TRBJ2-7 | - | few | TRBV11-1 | CASSFESVWYEQYF | TGTGCCAGCAGCTTCGAGAGTGTCTGGTACGAGCAGTACTTC
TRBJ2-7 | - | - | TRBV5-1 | CASQLEGLHYEQYF | TGCGCCAGCCAATTAGAGGGCCTCCACTACGAGCAGTACTTC
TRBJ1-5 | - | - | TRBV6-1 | CASSRPGSSNQPQHF | TGTGCCAGCAGCAGACCAGGGTCAAGCAATCAGCCCCAGCATTTT
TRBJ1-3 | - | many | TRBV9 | CASSVGISGNTIYF | TGTGCCAGCAGCGTAGGGATCTCTGGAAACACCATATATTTT